This TCR beta chain was found in a study of siplizumab effects on memory and regulatory T cells. The study assayed about 10^5 TCR templates per sample. Sequenced by immunoSEQ multiplex PCR; TCRdb stores in-frame clones only, minus some. The profile covers about 63,000 clones, with approximately 87% appearing a single time and about 3.5% taken by the ten largest. Study results and limitations: Neither a naive nor a memory phenotype was assignable to roughly 75-96% of proliferating CD4+ or CD8+ clones.

This CDR3 is built from 15 residues. V lost 2 bases and J lost 5; bases outside the gene matches: 2. Per germline, CDR1 KGHSH and CDR2 LQKENI. As concerns this clone: Antigen: not known.

The sequence came from a human donor in good health. The sample taken for sequencing was memory CD4+ T cells sorted from blood. This chain uses TRBV18 with TRBJ2-2; 10 bases line up with TRBD1. The CDR3 DNA is TGTGCCAGCTCACCAAGGGGACAGGGGACCGGGGAGCTGTTTTTT. This encodes CASSPRGQGTGELFF.